This TCR beta chain was documented in a study of blood T cell repertoires in COVID-19. In the original analysis: The authors estimated nucleated cell counts from reference gene primer amplification. Using immunoSEQ multiplex PCR, the repertoire was profiled, and TCRdb retains in-frame clones only, with some absent. That table gives V, J and clone size, and the DNA gave D and trimming. The sample contains about 120,000 clones, approximately 71% of which appear only once. The CDR3 has 15 residues. J lost 3 bases, V lost 6 bases, and 4 bases had no gene match. The germline V gene encodes CDR1 MNHEY and CDR2 SMNVEV (reference sequence).

The receptor was derived from a human donor in a cohort sampled during active COVID-19. Material for sequencing was peripheral blood. The chain is built from TRBV27 and TRBJ2-2, with 10 bases identical to TRBD1. Here the CDR3 reads CASSSGQGYTGELFF. DNA for the CDR3: TGTGCCAGCAGCTCGGGACAGGGGTACACCGGGGAGCTGTTTTTT.